The text below deals with one T cell receptor (beta chain). This clonotype is medium-sized (0.01 to 0.1%) by frequency; its count is not recorded. It lacks a known antigen. The library was obtained by 10x single-cell sequencing. 10X Genomics single-cell V(D)J and 5' gene-expression libraries were used to profile CSF cells. CSF single-cell TCR libraries were sequenced on an Illumina NextSeq550. The source study handled its data this way. After V(D)J reads were mapped to the vdj-GRCh38 alts ensemble 2.0.0 reference, the Cell Ranger vdj pipeline was used to analyse the reads. Clonotypes were defined as cell barcodes sharing the same set of productive CDR3 nucleotide sequences. Clonotype information was added to Seurat v3.0 gene-expression metadata to link clonality with transcriptional profiles. Exclusion was applied to CSF cells with more than 1,800 genes, more than 7,500 UMIs or more than 10% mitochondrial reads. To find TCRs with known antigen specificity, CDR3-beta sequences were matched against VDJdb. Only TCRs with complete alpha and beta chains were included in the network analysis of clone sharing, which used the R package qgraph. Each entry corresponds to one CDR3 protein sequence from reads that TCRdb reprocessed, and DNA is not given. In this record, the V and J calls reflect TCRdb's handling and not the investigators' own analysis. The sample's own table lists more than 1,300 distinct CDR3 sequences. The ten largest clones represent 5% to 6% of the sample.

Taken from cysteine to phenylalanine, the CDR3 has 13 residues. No DNA sequence was recorded. From a lookup of the germline V gene, CDR1 and CDR2 are MNHNS and SASEGT. Every participant was in good physical condition and had no acute infectious disease. Biomarkers including neurofilament, amyloid-beta and tau were used to confirm neurodegeneration in the patients. For droplet-based sequencing, live CSF cells were sorted using a live/dead marker. To pellet immune cells, CSF obtained by lumbar puncture was centrifuged at 300g. CSF samples were checked for red blood cells, and any sample contaminated with blood was excluded. CSF cells were cryopreserved in freezing medium, frozen at -80 degrees C overnight, and then transferred to liquid nitrogen for storage. Before analysis, CSF samples were stored for less than six months. These data come from a study of CD8 T cells in cerebrospinal fluid in Alzheimer's disease (dated by TCRdb to between 2020 and 2021). Context from the whole study: To assess CSF T cell clonal expansion, the study used two single-cell approaches: plate-based nested PCR sequencing and droplet-based sequencing. A total of about 26 samples were covered by the CSF gene-expression analysis, in which Parkinson's disease patients were included. In the droplet-based CSF analysis comparing patients with controls, there were about nine healthy controls (10,876 cells) and about nine patients with MCI or Alzheimer's disease (approximately 10,000 cells). The study examined whether cerebrospinal fluid from healthy elderly individuals and from patients with neurodegenerative disease contained clonally expanded T cells.

General findings and caveats noted by the study authors: Only samples with detectable clones (11 healthy, 5 MCI, 5 AD, 6 PD) were included in the overall clonality comparison. The authors warned that finding EBV-specific TCRs in CSF does not prove a causal connection between EBV and Alzheimer's disease. Compared with controls, patients with MCI or Alzheimer's disease had a higher percentage of their CSF TCRs made up by the single largest clone. In pooled data, a highly expanded clone (at least 3% of TCRs) was found in 1 of 10 healthy subjects versus 4 of 6 Alzheimer's patients. The EBV-specific clones were neither the most highly expanded clones nor enriched among patients.

The chain employs TRBV6-1 and TRBJ2-7. Source material: cerebrospinal fluid. This receptor was identified in a human donor with Alzheimer's disease. CDR3 sequence: CASSSGTPYEQYF.